This entry describes one T cell receptor beta chain. Assay used: immunoSEQ multiplex PCR; TCRdb lists only in-frame clones, some missing. The sample contains 84,000 or so clones, roughly 91% of which appear only once. Germline V CDR1 and CDR2: SEHNR, FQNEAQ (reference sequence). This CDR3 region has 13 residues. V dropped 4 bases and J dropped 3 bases, with 9 bases sitting between them. This record comes from a study of control samples from healthy donors and cancer patients. The TCR comes from a man between 50 and 59 years old in good health. Sequenced sample: blood. This chain connects TRBV7-9 to TRBJ1-1, with D hard to call. CDR3 sequence (DNA): TGTGCCAGCAGCTATTTGGAGTACACTGAAGCTTTCTTT. Amino acid sequence: CASSYLEYTEAFF.